Included here is one T cell receptor (beta chain) sequence, with context. These data come from a study of CD4 T cell repertoires in COVID-19. No culture step preceded sequencing of the ex vivo isolated memory T cells. Profiled with immunoSEQ multiplex PCR; TCRdb holds only in-frame clones, not every one. The sample lists fewer than 10,000 clones; 84% were seen once. The CDR3 spans 14 residues. V lost 1 base and J lost 13, with 19 bases in between. The germline CDR1 and CDR2 sequences are SEHNR and FQNEAQ (reference sequence). The material was effector memory CD4+ T cells from blood, obtained before the COVID-19 pandemic. The chain uses TRBV7-9 and TRBJ2-5; a possible D gene is TRBD1 (5 bases). The TCR sequence derives from a human donor who had COVID-19. Written as DNA, the CDR3 is TGTGCCAGCAGCTTAGAAAGGCTAGGGGCGGTACCGTACTTC. Amino acid sequence: CASSLERLGAVPYF. The full variable domain, in which reference TRBV7-9 and TRBJ2-5 provide the parts outside the CDR3, is DTGVSQNPRHKITKRGQNVTFRCDPISEHNRLYWYRQTLGQGPEFLTYFQNEAQLEKSRLLSDRFSAERPKGSFSTLEIQRTEQGDSAMYLCASSLERLGAVPYFGPGTRLLVL.